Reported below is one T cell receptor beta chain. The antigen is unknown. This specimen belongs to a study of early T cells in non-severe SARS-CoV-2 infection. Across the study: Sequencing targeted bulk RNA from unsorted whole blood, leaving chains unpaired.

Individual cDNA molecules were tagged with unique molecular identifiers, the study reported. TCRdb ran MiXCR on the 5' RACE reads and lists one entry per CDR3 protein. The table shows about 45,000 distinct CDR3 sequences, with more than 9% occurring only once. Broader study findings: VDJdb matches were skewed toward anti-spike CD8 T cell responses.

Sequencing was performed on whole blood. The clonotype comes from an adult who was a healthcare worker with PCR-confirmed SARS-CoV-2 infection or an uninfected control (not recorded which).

The CDR3 nucleotides read TGTGCCAGCAGTTACCACGGCTTGCCGAACGAGCAGTACTTC. This codes for CASSYHGLPNEQYF. V usage is TRBV6-2 or TRBV6-3 and J usage is TRBJ2-7; no reliable D call. Deletions cut 2 bases from V and 5 bases from J, with 13 bases between. Germline V gene data show CDR1 as MNHEY and CDR2 as SVGEGT. The length of the CDR3 is 14 residues.